This TCR beta chain was captured in a study of T cells in Graves' hyperthyroidism and ophthalmopathy. As for the study in general: Pretreatment peripheral blood was obtained at initial diagnosis.

This clonotype was picked up many times. Antigen: not known. The CDR3 regions of TCR beta were amplified from RNA transcripts. HTBI primers were employed in a first-round RT-PCR of the TCR CDR3. Each CDR3 protein gets one entry after TCRdb re-called the multiplex PCR reads with MiXCR. This table holds more than 550,000 distinct CDR3 sequences, 17% found once. V shed 2 bases and J shed 5 bases, with 16 bases lying between them. CDR1 and CDR2 from the germline V gene are MDHEN and SYDVKM. The CDR3 covers 16 residues. Study-wide results and limits: Blood also showed most of the thyroid clonotypes that were expanded above 0.001.

The sequence was collected from a man aged 45 to 65 with Graves' hyperthyroidism. Sequenced: blood. This rearrangement joins TRBV28 to TRBJ1-5; no clear D. The CDR3: CASSLESSYGDQPQHF. CDR3 nucleotide sequence: TGTGCCAGCAGTTTAGAGTCATCGTATGGTGATCAGCCCCAGCATTTT.